The rows below give T cell receptor beta chains drawn from one sample of a study of blood T cell repertoires in COVID-19. Produced via immunoSEQ multiplex PCR; TCRdb's table is partial and in-frame only. The data contain 87,000 or so clones, 87% of them singletons. Sequencing was done on a sample of peripheral blood. The receptors shown here come from a human donor with acute or convalescent COVID-19. The donor label of this sample is uncertain. Both conserved end residues are trimmed from each CDR3.

j_call: TRBJ2-7; v_call: TRBV30; cdr3_aa: AWSTWTSGYEQY
j_call: TRBJ2-3; v_call: TRBV11-3; cdr3_aa: ASSPSGGTDTQY
j_call: TRBJ1-2; v_call: TRBV21-1; cdr3_aa: ASSFKRAEYYGYT
j_call: TRBJ2-3; v_call: TRBV7-2; cdr3_aa: ASSLRRRDTQY
j_call: TRBJ1-2; v_call: TRBV28; cdr3_aa: ASGQGAGNYGYT
j_call: TRBJ2-2; v_call: TRBV11-3; cdr3_aa: ASAGGLNTGELF
j_call: TRBJ2-1; v_call: TRBV4-1; cdr3_aa: ASSRTGVSYNEQF
j_call: TRBJ2-7; v_call: TRBV5-6; cdr3_aa: ASSFTPTLSYEQY
j_call: TRBJ1-3; v_call: TRBV29-1; cdr3_aa: SVTGGGNTIY
j_call: TRBJ2-7; v_call: TRBV20-1; cdr3_aa: SASKVGGGAPEQY
j_call: TRBJ1-2; v_call: TRBV7-9; cdr3_aa: ASSPDSLPNYGYT
j_call: TRBJ1-1; v_call: TRBV19; cdr3_aa: ASSLTWGQELEAF
j_call: TRBJ2-3; v_call: TRBV18; cdr3_aa: ASSLGHASTDTQY
j_call: TRBJ1-1; v_call: TRBV10-3; cdr3_aa: AISDLRPGGATEAF
j_call: TRBJ2-2; v_call: TRBV18; cdr3_aa: ASSPGLENTGELF
j_call: TRBJ1-6; v_call: TRBV9; cdr3_aa: ASSVGESSYNSPLH
j_call: TRBJ2-7; v_call: TRBV5-1; cdr3_aa: ASSGVAGGNEQY
j_call: TRBJ2-3; v_call: TRBV5-4; cdr3_aa: ASSWYQGPTTDTQY
j_call: TRBJ1-1; v_call: TRBV28; cdr3_aa: ASPSRAGDTEAF
j_call: TRBJ1-2; v_call: TRBV2; cdr3_aa: ASSKEGSQLYGYT
j_call: TRBJ1-1; v_call: TRBV7-2; cdr3_aa: ASSSYRGGHTEAF
j_call: TRBJ2-2; v_call: TRBV7-2; cdr3_aa: ASSHGTSGGRRELF
j_call: TRBJ2-7; v_call: TRBV5-1; cdr3_aa: ASSFQGYEQY
j_call: TRBJ2-1; v_call: TRBV10-3; cdr3_aa: AISAAVEHNEQF
j_call: TRBJ1-5; v_call: TRBV19; cdr3_aa: ASNSGTGGRGQPQH
j_call: TRBJ2-4; v_call: TRBV5-1; cdr3_aa: ASSLLGGIQY
j_call: TRBJ2-7; v_call: TRBV19; cdr3_aa: ASSIGTSGVSYEQY
j_call: TRBJ2-2; v_call: TRBV11-3; cdr3_aa: ASSPGTGGTGELF
j_call: TRBJ2-7; v_call: TRBV5-1; cdr3_aa: ASSLAEVYEQY
j_call: TRBJ1-1; v_call: TRBV19; cdr3_aa: ASSLLPGTSYTEAF
j_call: TRBJ2-6; v_call: TRBV19; cdr3_aa: ASSPKGLTRSGANVLT